Each of the 30 T cell receptor beta chains below was sequenced from the same sample in a study of sequential checkpoint blockade in melanoma (dated by TCRdb to the late 2010s). The library came from the immunoSEQ multiplex PCR assay. TCRdb limited this immuneACCESS table to in-frame rearrangements with V and J called. A share of clones is missing; checked studies link under half to unresolved V genes, and the rest is unexplained. Across this sample there are around 9,300 clones, with approximately 27% seen only once. The biggest ten clones account for about 20% of the sample. The sample's treatment or condition label, decoded: randomized to nivolumab then ipilimumab (arm A) or the reverse (arm B). The specimen comprised tumor tissue (inferred from file names), sampled from a patient given nivolumab and ipilimumab in sequence. The receptor set was obtained from a human donor with melanoma.

This clone was detected only a few times. The CDR3: CASSSARGTTDTQYF. Here the CDR3 DNA reads TGTGCCAGCAGTTCTGCGCGGGGGACCACAGATACGCAGTATTTT. This chain links TRBV28 with TRBJ2-3; TRBD2 aligns across 7 bases. Germline V gene data show CDR1 as MDHEN and CDR2 as SYDVKM. This CDR3 comprises 15 residues. Losses at the gene ends were 4 bases for V and 2 bases for J; bases not matched to a gene: 6.

This clone was recorded a few times. The chain has TRBV28 and TRBJ2-7, with D perhaps TRBD2 (5 bases). The CDR3 has 12 residues. CDR1 is MDHEN and CDR2 is SYDVKM in the germline V gene. The ends were cut back, 3 bases at V and 6 bases at J, with 9 bases in the middle. The CDR3 bases are TGTGCCAGCAGTTTTCCGGGGAGCGAGCAGTACGTC. Translated: CASSFPGSEQYV.

This clone was counted ten times or more. The chain links TRBV7-8 to TRBJ1-2; TRBD1 is a possible D gene (5 bases). Germline CDR1 is SGHVS and CDR2 is FQNEAQ. Trimming took 10 bases from V and 7 from J, leaving 19 bases between them. CDR3 length equals 13 residues. In nucleotides, the CDR3 is TGTGCCACCCTAGCGGGGCTCCATGCTGGCTACACCTTC. Amino acids: CATLAGLHAGYTF. The full variable domain, in which reference TRBV7-8 and TRBJ1-2 provide the parts outside the CDR3, is GAGVSQSPRYKVAKRGQDVALRCDPISGHVSLFWYQQALGQGPEFLTYFQNEAQLDKSGLPSDRFFAERPEGSVSTLKIQRTQQEDSAVYLCATLAGLHAGYTFGSGTRLTVV.

The chain links TRBV18 to TRBJ2-1; D not certain. CDR1 is KGHSH and CDR2 is LQKENI in the germline V gene. CDR3 size: 13 residues. V was clipped by 3 bases and J by 8 bases, with 11 bases between them. The CDR3 here is CASSPDRSDEQFF. CDR3 coding DNA: TGTGCCAGCTCACCGGATAGGTCCGATGAGCAGTTCTTC.

The gene calls are TRBV28 and TRBJ1-2, with 10 bases that match TRBD1. This CDR3 is 14 amino acids long. Germline CDR1 is MDHEN and CDR2 is SYDVKM. Losses at the gene ends were 7 bases for V and 4 bases for J; bases not matched to a gene: 6. CDR3 amino acids: CASISGTGAYGYTF. The CDR3 DNA follows: TGTGCCAGCATATCCGGGACAGGGGCCTATGGCTACACCTTC.

This clone was observed a few times. The chain combines TRBV6-8 with TRBJ2-1; D is undetermined. Germline CDR1 MNHGY, CDR2 SAAAGT. This CDR3 spans 14 amino acids. V was cut by 0 bases and J by 12 bases, with 15 bases left in between. The CDR3 nucleotides read TGTGCCAGCAGTTACTCGAGACCTCCAATGGGGCAGTTCTTC. Protein sequence: CASSYSRPPMGQFF.

V gene TRBV29-1 combines with J gene TRBJ1-2, with 12 bases aligning to TRBD1. This CDR3 has 13 residues. Germline lookup yields CDR1 SQVTM and CDR2 ANQGSEA. V lost 4 bases and J lost 6; bases outside the gene matches: 3. In DNA, the CDR3 is TGCAGCGTTGGAGGGACAGGGGGCAATGGCTACACCTTC. Protein sequence: CSVGGTGGNGYTF.

This clone was detected ten times or more. The chain joins TRBV11-3 to TRBJ1-1; 7 bases fit TRBD1. The CDR3 has 14 amino acids. Germline CDR1 and CDR2: SGHNT and YENEEA. Germline trimming cut 8 bases from V and 3 bases from J; bases unmatched to any gene: 9. As DNA, the CDR3 is TGTGCCAGCCGAGGTTATCAGGGGGACACTGAAGCTTTCTTT. Translation gives CASRGYQGDTEAFF.

This clone turned up a few times. The rearrangement joins TRBV5-1 to TRBJ1-6; D is ambiguous. The CDR3 loop spans 14 amino acids. Germline loops: CDR1 SGHRS, CDR2 YFSETQ. Trimming stripped 0 bases from V and 8 bases from J, with 9 bases between. CDR3 residues: CASSLGFMDSPLHF. For the CDR3, the DNA is TGCGCCAGCAGCTTGGGGTTTATGGATTCACCCCTCCACTTT.

This chain connects TRBV29-1 to TRBJ1-3; D unclear. The V gene's germline CDR1 is SQVTM and CDR2 ANQGSEA. Trimming pared 1 base from V and 0 bases from J, leaving 4 bases between. The CDR3 totals 13 residues. CDR3 in amino acids: CSVEANSGNTIYF. In DNA, the CDR3 is TGCAGCGTTGAAGCAAACTCTGGAAACACCATATATTTT.

This clone occurred once. The rearrangement joins TRBV19 to TRBJ2-2; unclear D gene. CDR1 LNHDA and CDR2 SQIVND come from the germline V gene (reference sequence). Trimming stripped 6 bases from V and 1 base from J, with 6 bases between. The CDR3 spans 13 residues. The CDR3 DNA is TGTGCCAGTAGGGGTCAGAACACCGGGGAGCTGTTTTTT. Amino acid sequence: CASRGQNTGELFF.

The chain recombines TRBV23-1 with TRBJ2-1, with a weak D call TRBD1 (6 bases). TRBV23-1 carries the ORF label, with uncertain function. The V and J ends lost 6 bases and 4 bases respectively, with 10 bases between them. The CDR3 has 13 residues. In DNA form, the CDR3 reads TGCGCCAGCAGCTTGGACAGTTACAATGAGCAGTTCTTC. Translated, it gives CASSLDSYNEQFF.

The gene calls are TRBV11-3 and TRBJ2-3; 12 bases match TRBD2. CDR1 and CDR2 from the germline V gene are SGHNT and YENEEA. The CDR3 has 18 amino acids. The V gene end was trimmed by 5 bases and the J gene end by 0 bases; junction bases not matched to a gene: 9. Written as DNA, the CDR3 is TGTGCCAGCAGCCTCGGACTAGCGGGGAACCCTAGCACAGATACGCAGTATTTT. Its protein product is CASSLGLAGNPSTDTQYF.

This rearrangement joins TRBV19 to TRBJ1-2, with D tentatively TRBD1 (6 bases). The CDR3 has 13 amino acids. Germline assignment: CDR1 LNHDA and CDR2 SQIVND (reference sequence). The ends were cut back, 10 bases at V and 7 bases at J, with 19 bases in the middle. CDR3 DNA sequence: TGTGCCACCCAGAAACGGGGGGCTAGTGGCTACACCTTC. As protein: CATQKRGASGYTF.

This clone has just a few counts. The V gene is TRBV11-3, the J gene TRBJ1-2; TRBD1 aligns across 8 bases. V trimming: 4 bases; J trimming: 1 base; junction bases outside the gene matches: 8. The CDR3 is 16 amino acids. Germline CDR1 reads SGHNT; CDR2 reads YENEEA. The CDR3 is CASSSPGTGLNYGYTF. In DNA, the CDR3 is TGTGCCAGCAGCTCCCCCGGGACAGGCCTTAACTATGGCTACACCTTC.

The rearrangement joins TRBV28 to TRBJ1-3, with TRBD1 matching 7 bases. V lost 5 bases and J lost 4; bases outside the gene matches: 8. The CDR3 is made up of 15 amino acids. The germline CDR1 and CDR2 sequences are MDHEN and SYDVKM. The CDR3 loop reads CASSKTGARGNTIYF. CDR3 DNA: TGTGCCAGCAGTAAAACAGGGGCTCGAGGAAACACCATATATTTT.

The chain joins TRBV6-8 to TRBJ2-2; maybe TRBD2 (5 bases). V lost 8 bases to trimming and J lost 5 bases, with 15 bases between them. The germline gives CDR1 MNHGY, CDR2 SAAAGT. The CDR3 loop spans 14 amino acids. CDR3 sequence: CASGLEGGTGELFF. DNA for the CDR3: TGTGCCAGCGGCCTAGAAGGCGGGACCGGGGAGCTGTTTTTT.

This clone came up many times. This chain uses TRBV11-3 with TRBJ2-1; 9 bases are shared with TRBD1. Germline CDR1 reads SGHNT; CDR2 reads YENEEA. The CDR3 loop spans 15 amino acids. V trimming: 3 bases; J trimming: 8 bases; junction bases outside the gene matches: 8. CDR3 sequence: CASSLAGQGTYEQFF. The CDR3 nucleotides are TGTGCCAGCAGCTTGGCGGGACAGGGAACTTATGAGCAGTTCTTC. Supplemented by reference TRBV11-3 and TRBJ2-1, the full variable domain reads EAGVVQSPRYKIIEKKQPVAFWCNPISGHNTLYWYLQNLGQGPELLIRYENEEAVDDSQLPKDRFSAERLKGVDSTLKIQPAELGDSAVYLCASSLAGQGTYEQFFGPGTRLTVL.

There are many counts of this clone. This chain links TRBV11-3 with TRBJ1-1; unclear D gene. The germline CDR1 and CDR2 sequences are SGHNT and YENEEA. The CDR3 length is 16 residues. The V end was cut by 5 bases, the J end by 1 base, with 17 bases between. This chain's CDR3 is CASSDSQGSPNTEAFF. The DNA of the CDR3 is TGTGCCAGCAGCGATTCACAAGGGTCACCGAACACTGAAGCTTTCTTT.

This clone was recorded many times. The V call is TRBV11-3, the J call TRBJ1-1, with 7 bases identical to TRBD1. Germline CDR1 is SGHNT and CDR2 is YENEEA. V lost 4 bases and J lost 0; bases outside the gene matches: 5. The CDR3 has 15 residues. CDR3 amino acids: CASSWGGQMNTEAFF. The CDR3 coding sequence is TGTGCCAGCAGCTGGGGGGGACAGATGAACACTGAAGCTTTCTTT.

The chain carries TRBV9 and TRBJ2-1, with 14 bases matching TRBD2. This CDR3 contains 16 residues. With 0 bases clipped from V and 14 bases from J, the junction kept 10 bases outside the gene matches. Per germline, CDR1 SGDLS and CDR2 YYNGEE. The CDR3 DNA sequence: TGTGCCAGCAGCGTAGACGAGAGGACTAGCGGGGGGCCAGAGTTCTTC. Its protein product is CASSVDERTSGGPEFF.

The genes are TRBV18 and TRBJ1-2, with a tentative D call TRBD1 (6 bases). Germline V gene lookup returns CDR1 KGHSH and CDR2 LQKENI. The CDR3 runs 15 residues. V shed 3 bases and J shed 8 bases, with 19 bases lying between them. CDR3 sequence: CASSPPGDDSGGYTF. As DNA, the CDR3 is TGTGCCAGCTCACCTCCAGGGGACGATTCGGGAGGCTACACCTTC. Looking up the rest from reference TRBV18 and TRBJ1-2 gives the full variable domain: NAGVMQNPRHLVRRRGQEARLRCSPMKGHSHVYWYRQLPEEGLKFMVYLQKENIIDESGMPKERFSAEFPKEGPSILRIQQVVRGDSAAYFCASSPPGDDSGGYTFGSGTRLTVV.

The V call is TRBV6-8, the J call TRBJ2-7; no definite D call. Looked up from germline, CDR1 is MNHGY and CDR2 is SAAAGT. CDR3 size: 12 residues. Between the trimmed V and J ends, which lost 6 bases and 3 bases, there was a span of 9 bases. CDR3 amino acids: CASRNSYYEQYV. The CDR3 DNA reads as TGTGCCAGCAGGAACTCGTACTACGAGCAGTACGTC.

This clone turned up a few times. This chain uses TRBV6-8 with TRBJ2-7; D remains ambiguous. The V end lost 5 bases, the J end lost 0 bases, and 8 bases lay between the germline ends. The CDR3 covers 13 residues. The V gene's germline CDR1 is MNHGY and CDR2 SAAAGT. CDR3 sequence (DNA): TGTGCCAGCAGTGCCAGAGCCTCCTACGAGCAGTACGTC. Amino acids: CASSARASYEQYV.

This clone came up a few times. The chain couples TRBV28 to TRBJ1-1; D not certain. The CDR3 is made up of 13 amino acids. CDR1 is MDHEN and CDR2 is SYDVKM in the germline V gene. V lost 8 bases and J 0 bases, leaving 10 bases between the germline ends. The CDR3 spells CASGSLVNTEAFF. The CDR3 DNA reads TGTGCCAGCGGTAGTCTCGTGAACACTGAAGCTTTCTTT.

This rearrangement joins TRBV9 to TRBJ1-6; D unresolved. The CDR3 length is 15 residues. The germline V and J ends were trimmed by 3 bases and 0 bases, with 7 bases remaining between them. Germline V CDR1 and CDR2: SGDLS, YYNGEE. CDR3 protein: CASSELSSYNSPLHF. CDR3 nucleotides: TGTGCCAGCAGCGAATTAAGCTCCTATAATTCACCCCTCCACTTT.

The V call is TRBV29-1, the J call TRBJ2-1; D is perhaps TRBD2 (7 bases). The ends were cut back, 6 bases at V and 4 bases at J, with 22 bases in the middle. From germline, CDR1 is SQVTM and CDR2 ANQGSEA. The CDR3 consists of 16 residues. The CDR3 reads CSVETRGGGGYNEQFF. In DNA, the CDR3 is TGCAGCGTGGAGACCCGCGGGGGAGGGGGATACAATGAGCAGTTCTTC.

This clone has just a few counts. This chain connects TRBV28 to TRBJ1-1, with a weak D call TRBD1 (6 bases). V was trimmed by 4 bases and J by 1 base, leaving 10 bases between them. Looked up from germline, CDR1 is MDHEN and CDR2 is SYDVKM. This CDR3 region has 14 residues. CDR3 bases: TGTGCCAGCAGTTCGCCACAGGGGAACACTGAAGCTTTCTTT. This sequence encodes CASSSPQGNTEAFF.

The sample holds a few counts of this clone. The V call is TRBV15, the J call TRBJ2-2; D gene uncertain. The V end was cut by 3 bases, the J end by 4 bases, with 9 bases between. Germline-derived CDR1 and CDR2 are LNHNV and YYDKDF (reference sequence). This CDR3 is built from 14 residues. The CDR3 protein is CATSSSWATGELFF. CDR3 sequence (DNA): TGTGCCACCAGCAGCTCCTGGGCCACCGGGGAGCTGTTTTTT. Combining the CDR3 with reference TRBV15 and TRBJ2-2 gives the whole variable domain DAMVIQNPRYQVTQFGKPVTLSCSQTLNHNVMYWYQQKSSQAPKLLFHYYDKDFNNEADTPDNFQSRRPNTSFCFLDIRSPGLGDTAMYLCATSSSWATGELFFGEGSRLTVL.

This clone was counted ten times or more. The rearrangement joins TRBV11-3 to TRBJ2-2; no clear D. Germline V lookup: CDR1 SGHNT, CDR2 YENEEA. Trimming left V 6 bases short and J 3 bases short, with 11 bases between. The CDR3 has 14 residues. The CDR3 DNA reads as TGTGCCAGCAGGCGTAACTATGACACCGGGGAGCTGTTTTTT. Translated, it gives CASRRNYDTGELFF.